One and the same sample provided the 6 T cell receptor beta chains below, sequenced in a study of blood T cell repertoires in COVID-19. Using immunoSEQ multiplex PCR, the repertoire was profiled, and TCRdb retains in-frame clones only, with some absent. The sample includes about 180,000 clones, roughly 84% of them seen just once. The sample taken for sequencing was peripheral blood. These TCRs come from a middle-aged woman with COVID-19, enrolled during active disease.

A few counts support this clone. CDR3 DNA: TGTGCCAGCAGTTACTCGAGCGCCCGGAGTCAGCCCCAGCATTTT. It specifies CASSYSSARSQPQHF. V usage is TRBV6-5 and J usage is TRBJ1-5; D unresolved. The CDR3 extends over 15 amino acids. The germline V gene has CDR1 MNHEY and CDR2 SVGAGI. Deletions cut 0 bases from V and 6 bases from J, with 12 bases between.

The chain employs TRBV3-1 (or the pseudogene TRBV3-2) and TRBJ2-2; D remains unclear. This CDR3 contains 15 residues. From germline, CDR1 is LGHDT and CDR2 YNNKEL (reference sequence). The V gene lost 4 bases and the J gene lost 1 base, with 10 bases spanning the gap. The DNA of the CDR3 is TGTGCCAGCAGCCGTATGCCACAGAACACCGGGGAGCTGTTTTTT. Translation: CASSRMPQNTGELFF.

The rearrangement joins TRBV16 to TRBJ1-2; D uncertain. Germline V gene sequence: CDR1 KGHSY, CDR2 FQNENV. The CDR3 runs 12 residues. Trimming pared 4 bases from V and 6 bases from J, leaving 9 bases between. The CDR3 sequence: CASSPTGDGYTF. CDR3 DNA: TGTGCCAGCAGCCCCACGGGAGATGGCTACACCTTC.

This clone showed up just a few times. In the same sample, other DNA sequences code for this CDR3. This sequence joins TRBV28 and TRBJ1-1; perhaps TRBD1 as D (6 bases). This CDR3 has 14 residues. V lost 4 bases to trimming and J lost 0 bases, with 9 bases between them. Germline V gene lookup returns CDR1 MDHEN and CDR2 SYDVKM. CDR3 amino acids: CASSSTGLNTEAFF. In DNA, the CDR3 is TGTGCCAGCAGTTCCACAGGGTTGAACACTGAAGCTTTCTTT.

The V call is TRBV10-2, the J call TRBJ2-2, with 7 bases lining up with TRBD1. There are 13 residues in the CDR3. From germline, CDR1 is WSHSY and CDR2 SAAADI. V shed 9 bases and J 5 bases; nucleotides not matched to a gene: 6. CDR3 loop: CASWEQGTGELFF. Written as DNA, the CDR3 is TGCGCCAGTTGGGAACAGGGGACCGGGGAGCTGTTTTTT.

The CDR3 loop is CASTTGVNGHSPLHF. Here the CDR3 DNA reads TGTGCCAGCACCACGGGGGTGAATGGCCATTCACCCCTCCACTTT. This chain links TRBV4-2 with TRBJ1-6; the D gene is possibly TRBD1 (5 bases). From germline, CDR1 is LGHNA and CDR2 YNFKEQ. The V end was cut by 7 bases, the J end by 8 bases, with 18 bases between. This CDR3 contains 15 residues.